This T cell receptor beta chain was identified in a study of tumor and adjacent non-tumor tissue in lung cancer. CDR1 and CDR2 from the germline V gene are SQVTM and ANQGSEA. The CDR3 is 15 residues long. Three rounds of nested PCR, following a modified ARM-PCR protocol, produced the TCRbeta library. TCRdb independently ran MiXCR on the multiplex PCR reads; one entry per CDR3 protein. The repertoire holds fewer than 75,000 distinct CDR3 sequences, more than 75% seen once, with around 45% in the top ten. This sample's RNA came from whole unsorted tissue. More than 3 cm separated this lung sample from the edge of the tumor.

The V and J genes are TRBV29-1 and TRBJ2-7; weak D call: TRBD2 (7 bases). The sequence was obtained from a man in his 60s with non-small cell lung cancer. The sample taken for sequencing was distant non-tumor lung tissue. DNA for the CDR3: TGCGGCGCAACAAGGGGGGGACATGGTTCCTACGAGCAGTACTTC. It codes for CGATRGGHGSYEQYF.